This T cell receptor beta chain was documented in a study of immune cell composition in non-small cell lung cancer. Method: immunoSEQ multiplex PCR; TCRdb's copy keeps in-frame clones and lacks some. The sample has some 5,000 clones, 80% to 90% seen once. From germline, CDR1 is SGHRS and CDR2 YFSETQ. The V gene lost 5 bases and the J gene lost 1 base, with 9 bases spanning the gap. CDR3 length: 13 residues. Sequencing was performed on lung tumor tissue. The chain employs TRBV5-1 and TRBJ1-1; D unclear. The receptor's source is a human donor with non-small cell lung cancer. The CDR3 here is CASRTDPNTEAFF. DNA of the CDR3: TGCGCCAGCAGAACAGATCCGAACACTGAAGCTTTCTTT.